This is a list of T cell receptor beta chains from one sample in a study of blood T cells in healthy people across ages. MiXCR, run by TCRdb on the 5' RACE reads, gives a single entry per CDR3 protein. The sample has some 710,000 distinct CDR3 sequences; over 20% are singletons. What was sequenced was blood. The source is a man in his sixties or seventies in good health. CDR3s leave out the opening cysteine and the closing phenylalanine or tryptophan. Fields, in order: CDR3 protein, CDR3 length, V gene, J gene.

CDR3aa: AISGTGDGEQF; len: 11; v_gene: TRBV10-3; j_gene: TRBJ2-1
CDR3aa: ASSQGPGPPEQF; len: 12; v_gene: TRBV3-1; j_gene: TRBJ2-1
CDR3aa: ASSLDRPNYGYT; len: 12; v_gene: TRBV5-1; j_gene: TRBJ1-2
CDR3aa: AISTKDRAYGYT; len: 12; v_gene: TRBV12-3/TRBV12-4; j_gene: TRBJ1-2
CDR3aa: ASSYGSRAGELF; len: 12; v_gene: TRBV6-5; j_gene: TRBJ2-2
CDR3aa: ASSLLGLVGYTGELF; len: 15; v_gene: TRBV19; j_gene: TRBJ2-2
CDR3aa: ATSVRLAGKETQY; len: 13; v_gene: TRBV24-1; j_gene: -
CDR3aa: ASSLRGAGGTDTQY; len: 14; v_gene: TRBV13; j_gene: TRBJ2-3
CDR3aa: ASSPGRLTSGWGDEQF; len: 16; v_gene: TRBV7-7; j_gene: TRBJ2-1
CDR3aa: ASSSQREGLNEQF; len: 13; v_gene: TRBV14; j_gene: TRBJ2-1
CDR3aa: ASSLNPGQGGYT; len: 12; v_gene: TRBV7-2; j_gene: TRBJ1-2
CDR3aa: ASSQDWSGGEQY; len: 12; v_gene: TRBV14; j_gene: -
CDR3aa: ASSQDLKGSLNGYT; len: 14; v_gene: TRBV3-1; j_gene: TRBJ1-2
CDR3aa: ASSEQGGFAETQY; len: 13; v_gene: TRBV6-1; j_gene: TRBJ2-5
CDR3aa: ATSRGETGGYNEQF; len: 14; v_gene: TRBV15; j_gene: TRBJ2-1
CDR3aa: ASSLFSIFRDPNTGELF; len: 17; v_gene: TRBV12-3/TRBV12-4; j_gene: TRBJ2-2
CDR3aa: ASSPPSALAGDSDYNEQF; len: 18; v_gene: TRBV14; j_gene: TRBJ2-1
CDR3aa: ASSLAGREQF; len: 10; v_gene: TRBV7-2; j_gene: TRBJ2-1
CDR3aa: ASSLSVGGGYYEQY; len: 14; v_gene: TRBV7-9; j_gene: -
CDR3aa: SASDQGTEAF; len: 10; v_gene: TRBV29-1; j_gene: TRBJ1-1
CDR3aa: ASSSTGVVGYT; len: 11; v_gene: TRBV5-1; j_gene: TRBJ1-2
CDR3aa: ASSLLLINEQF; len: 11; v_gene: TRBV12-3/TRBV12-4; j_gene: -
CDR3aa: SVDRTGGPRPNEQF; len: 14; v_gene: TRBV29-1; j_gene: TRBJ2-1
CDR3aa: ASSQEHGGARRYNEQF; len: 16; v_gene: TRBV14; j_gene: TRBJ2-1
CDR3aa: ASTTGSNQPQH; len: 11; v_gene: TRBV7-9; j_gene: TRBJ1-5
CDR3aa: ASSRGTTPNEQF; len: 12; v_gene: TRBV18; j_gene: TRBJ2-1
CDR3aa: ASSRGMGTGTNTEAF; len: 15; v_gene: TRBV7-9; j_gene: TRBJ1-1
CDR3aa: SARRRGQGNTGELF; len: 14; v_gene: TRBV20-1; j_gene: TRBJ2-2
CDR3aa: ASSPFSGRGNSYNEQF; len: 16; v_gene: TRBV12-3/TRBV12-4; j_gene: TRBJ2-1
CDR3aa: ASSLNNSPLH; len: 10; v_gene: TRBV7-9; j_gene: TRBJ1-6
CDR3aa: ASSPRPPIWGTRGDTQY; len: 17; v_gene: TRBV11-2; j_gene: TRBJ2-3
CDR3aa: SAQVLDRGSSYEQY; len: 14; v_gene: TRBV20-1; j_gene: TRBJ2-7
CDR3aa: ASSESVTTQY; len: 10; v_gene: TRBV10-1; j_gene: TRBJ2-3
CDR3aa: ASSLGGFNTEAF; len: 12; v_gene: TRBV7-2; j_gene: TRBJ1-1
CDR3aa: ASSGGPLAGVTDTQY; len: 15; v_gene: TRBV9; j_gene: TRBJ2-3
CDR3aa: ASSIGQVGFYEQY; len: 13; v_gene: TRBV19; j_gene: TRBJ2-7
CDR3aa: ASSLAMNTEAF; len: 11; v_gene: TRBV12-3/TRBV12-4; j_gene: TRBJ1-1
CDR3aa: ASSSTSGGAYEQY; len: 13; v_gene: TRBV12-3/TRBV12-4; j_gene: TRBJ2-7
CDR3aa: SAEPGLAGNEQF; len: 12; v_gene: TRBV20-1; j_gene: TRBJ2-1
CDR3aa: ASSFRGAGTDAEY; len: 13; v_gene: TRBV12-3/TRBV12-4; j_gene: TRBJ2-3
CDR3aa: ASSPWPNEKLF; len: 11; v_gene: TRBV7-2; j_gene: TRBJ1-4
CDR3aa: ASSLGSLIQY; len: 10; v_gene: TRBV5-6; j_gene: TRBJ2-4
CDR3aa: SVVWEDRGSTDTQY; len: 14; v_gene: TRBV29-1; j_gene: TRBJ2-3